These T cell receptor beta chains were read from a single sample in a study of cytomegalovirus exposure and HLA in healthy donors. Clones were sequenced by immunoSEQ multiplex PCR, and TCRdb holds only the in-frame ones, with some missing. The table records fewer than 120,000 clones, around 79% of them present only once. The sequenced sample was PBMCs. These receptors were taken from a woman in her thirties in good health and CMV-seronegative. CDR3s include the opening cysteine and the closing phenylalanine or tryptophan. D genes are given only for firm matches. Clone size appears in some rows only: once, few, many, or a class for an expanded clone.

TRBV4-2	NA	TRBJ1-1	once	CASSLTSGEAFF	TGTGCCAGCAGCCTCACAAGTGGTGAAGCTTTCTTT
TRBV15	NA	TRBJ1-1	NA	CATSSPKHKNTEAFF	TGTGCCACCAGCAGCCCCAAGCATAAGAACACTGAAGCTTTCTTT
TRBV6-5	NA	TRBJ2-2	NA	CASSWRTYTGELFF	TGTGCCAGCAGTTGGAGGACCTATACCGGGGAGCTGTTTTTT
TRBV28	NA	TRBJ1-5	NA	CASIKGVGSNQPQHF	TGTGCCAGCATTAAGGGAGTAGGGAGCAATCAGCCCCAGCATTTT
TRBV7-9	TRBD1	TRBJ1-1	NA	CSSSSGQRGSFF	TGTTCCAGCAGCTCGGGACAGAGAGGATCTTTCTTT
TRBV19	TRBD1	TRBJ1-2	NA	CASRGSGYGYTF	TGTGCCAGCAGGGGGTCGGGCTATGGCTACACCTTC
TRBV6-5	NA	TRBJ1-2	NA	CASSRTQGMAYTF	TGTGCCAGCAGCCGAACACAGGGTATGGCCTACACCTTC
TRBV4-3	TRBD1	TRBJ2-1	NA	CASSQDRGQAINEQFF	TGCGCCAGCAGCCAAGATCGGGGACAGGCTATTAATGAGCAGTTCTTC
TRBV19	TRBD1	TRBJ1-2	few	CASRISPTGNYGYTF	TGTGCCAGTAGGATTTCCCCGACAGGGAACTATGGCTACACCTTC
TRBV7-9	TRBD1	TRBJ1-1	once	CASSHRGPFF	TGTGCCAGCAGCCACAGGGGGCCTTTCTTT
TRBV10-1	NA	TRBJ1-1	NA	CASRAVGEDTEAFF	TGCGCCAGCAGGGCCGTAGGAGAGGACACTGAAGCTTTCTTT
TRBV6-5	TRBD2	TRBJ2-3	NA	CASSSGWAGGPDTQYF	TGTGCCAGCAGTTCCGGCTGGGCGGGGGGGCCCGATACGCAGTATTTT
TRBV29-1	NA	TRBJ2-1	few	CSARESNEQFF	TGCAGCGCTCGGGAATCAAATGAGCAGTTCTTC
TRBV6-1	NA	TRBJ2-3	NA	CASNLAGAQYF	TGTGCCAGCAATTTGGCAGGCGCGCAGTATTTT
TRBV7-2	TRBD2	TRBJ2-1	NA	CASSFSSGSSYNEQFF	TGTGCCAGCAGCTTTTCTAGCGGGAGCTCCTACAATGAGCAGTTCTTC
TRBV6-5	NA	TRBJ1-1	NA	CASSTRYTPEAFF	TGTGCCAGCAGTACCCGGTATACCCCTGAAGCTTTCTTT
TRBV4-2	TRBD1	TRBJ1-3	NA	CASSQGTGLLNSGNTIYF	TGTGCCAGCAGCCAAGGGACAGGGCTACTCAACTCTGGAAACACCATATATTTT
TRBV7-9	NA	TRBJ1-5	few	CASSHTGLGQPQHF	TGTGCCAGCAGCCACACAGGGTTGGGTCAGCCCCAGCATTTT
TRBV7-3	NA	TRBJ2-1	NA	CASSPGGEQFF	TGTGCCAGCAGTCCCGGTGGTGAGCAGTTCTTC
TRBV28	TRBD1	TRBJ2-5	NA	CATHYPAGGRREETQYF	TGTGCCACCCACTACCCCGCAGGGGGCCGACGTGAAGAGACCCAGTACTTC
TRBV14	NA	TRBJ2-7	NA	CASSQGTGAYEQYF	TGTGCCAGCAGCCAAGGCACGGGAGCCTACGAGCAGTACTTC
TRBV27	NA	TRBJ2-6	once	CASSYIRGANVLTF	TGTGCCAGCAGTTACATTCGTGGGGCCAACGTCCTGACTTTC
TRBV30	NA	TRBJ1-2	NA	CAWSPDRIYGYTF	TGTGCCTGGAGTCCCGACAGGATCTATGGCTACACCTTC
TRBV6-1	NA	TRBJ1-1	NA	CASIRQGTEAFF	TGTGCCAGCATAAGGCAGGGGACTGAAGCTTTCTTT
TRBV5-1	TRBD1	TRBJ1-2	NA	CASSFGTVYGYTF	TGCGCCAGCAGCTTCGGGACAGTCTATGGCTACACCTTC
TRBV6-1	NA	TRBJ2-2	NA	CASRTGSNTGELFF	TGTGCCAGCAGGACAGGTTCCAACACCGGGGAGCTGTTTTTT
TRBV5-1	TRBD1	TRBJ2-1	NA	CASTDRGPVDEQFF	TGCGCCAGCACGGACAGGGGTCCCGTCGATGAGCAGTTCTTC
TRBV28	NA	TRBJ2-3	NA	CASSLGTSYSQYF	TGTGCCAGCAGTTTAGGGACTTCCTATTCACAGTATTTT
TRBV29-1	NA	TRBJ2-1	NA	CSVPIPRSSYNEQFF	TGCAGCGTCCCCATTCCCCGGAGCTCCTACAATGAGCAGTTCTTC
TRBV4-3	TRBD2	TRBJ2-1	NA	CASSQGWRGTGNEQFF	TGCGCCAGCAGCCAAGGATGGCGGGGGACGGGGAATGAGCAGTTCTTC
TRBV27	NA	TRBJ2-7	NA	CASSLTGLADYEQYF	TGTGCCAGCAGTTTAACAGGGCTAGCGGACTACGAGCAGTACTTC
TRBV9	TRBD1	TRBJ2-7	NA	CASSPGGFYEQYF	TGTGCCAGCAGCCCAGGGGGTTTCTACGAGCAGTACTTC
TRBV30	TRBD1	TRBJ1-2	NA	CAGRQGSSLYGYTF	TGTGCCGGACGACAGGGGTCGTCTCTCTATGGCTACACCTTC
TRBV28	NA	TRBJ1-2	NA	CASSDYYGYTF	TGTGCCAGCAGTGACTACTATGGCTACACCTTC
TRBV25-1	TRBD1	TRBJ2-3	few	CASKGDRGTDTQYF	TGTGCCAGCAAGGGGGACAGAGGCACAGATACGCAGTATTTT
TRBV7-9	NA	TRBJ2-1	NA	CASSFLGGSYNEQFF	TGTGCCAGCAGCTTTTTAGGCGGGTCCTACAATGAGCAGTTCTTC
TRBV7-8	NA	TRBJ2-7	NA	CASSARDGGPYEQYF	TGTGCCAGCAGCGCCCGGGACGGAGGGCCCTACGAGCAGTACTTC
TRBV19	NA	TRBJ1-1	NA	CASGHRTREMNTEAFF	TGTGCCAGCGGACATCGGACTCGGGAGATGAACACTGAAGCTTTCTTT
TRBV2	TRBD1	TRBJ2-5	NA	CASSEREQGVETQYF	TGTGCCAGCAGTGAGAGGGAACAGGGGGTAGAGACCCAGTACTTC
TRBV18	NA	TRBJ1-5	NA	CASSGNRGSGQPQHF	TGTGCCAGCTCAGGAAACCGGGGGAGCGGTCAGCCCCAGCATTTT
TRBV6-1	TRBD1	TRBJ2-7	NA	CASSGGQGTSYEQYF	TGTGCCAGCAGTGGGGGACAGGGCACTTCCTACGAGCAGTACTTC
TRBV30	NA	TRBJ2-1	NA	CAWIRSPFF	TGTGCCTGGATACGAAGCCCGTTCTTC
TRBV18	TRBD1	TRBJ2-7	NA	CASSPGQGQYF	TGTGCCAGCTCACCAGGACAGGGGCAGTACTTC
TRBV7-6	TRBD2	TRBJ2-7	few	CASSGGVAGNSYEQYF	TGTGCCAGCAGCGGGGGAGTAGCGGGGAACTCCTACGAGCAGTACTTC
TRBV9	TRBD1	TRBJ1-2	NA	CASSVDRDYGYTF	TGTGCCAGCAGCGTCGACAGGGATTATGGCTACACCTTC
TRBV7-3	NA	TRBJ2-7	NA	CASSLGTRYEQYF	TGTGCCAGCAGCTTAGGTACTCGCTACGAGCAGTACTTC
TRBV5-1	NA	TRBJ2-7	NA	CASRPGLEPSVYF	TGCGCCAGCAGACCGGGACTTGAACCCAGCGTGTACTTC
TRBV7-3	NA	TRBJ2-1	NA	CASSLTSNNEQFF	TGTGCCAGCAGCTTAACATCAAACAATGAGCAGTTCTTC